This TCR beta chain stems from a study of neoadjuvant anti-PD-1 for oral cavity cancer. Assay used: immunoSEQ multiplex PCR; TCRdb lists only in-frame clones, some missing. The table includes about 15,000 clones, 66% detected once. PBMCs were not maintained or expanded in culture before analysis. This CDR3 contains 14 residues. Germline-derived CDR1 and CDR2 are SGHKS and YYEKEE (reference sequence). Trimming cost V 9 bases and J 0 bases; bases outside gene matches: 4. This chain joins TRBV5-5 and TRBJ2-2; 8 nucleotides align to TRBD1. The sequencing used PBMCs, collected before nivolumab (anti-PD-1) treatment. This TCR was sampled from a person aged 40 to 85 with oral cavity squamous cell carcinoma. As DNA, the CDR3 is TGTGCCACCAGGGACAGGTCGAACACCGGGGAGCTGTTTTTT. Protein product: CATRDRSNTGELFF.